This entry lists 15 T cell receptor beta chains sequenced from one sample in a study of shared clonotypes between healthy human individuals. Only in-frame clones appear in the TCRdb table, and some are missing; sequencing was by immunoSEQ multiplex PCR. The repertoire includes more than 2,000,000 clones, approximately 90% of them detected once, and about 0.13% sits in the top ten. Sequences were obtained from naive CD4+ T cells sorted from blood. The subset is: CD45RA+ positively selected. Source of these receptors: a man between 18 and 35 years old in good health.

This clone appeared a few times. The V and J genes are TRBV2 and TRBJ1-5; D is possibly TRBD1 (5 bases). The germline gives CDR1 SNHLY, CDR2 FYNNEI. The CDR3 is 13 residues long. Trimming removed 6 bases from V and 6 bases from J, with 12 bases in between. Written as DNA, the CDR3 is TGTGCCAGCAGAGCACAGCAGGGTCAGCCCCAGCATTTT. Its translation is CASRAQQGQPQHF.

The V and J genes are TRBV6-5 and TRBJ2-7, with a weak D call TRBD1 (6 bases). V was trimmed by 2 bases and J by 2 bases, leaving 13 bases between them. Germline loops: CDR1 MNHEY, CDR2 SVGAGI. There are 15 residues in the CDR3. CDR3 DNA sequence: TGTGCCAGCAGTTACCGGGACACCAGTCCCTACGAGCAGTACTTC. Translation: CASSYRDTSPYEQYF.

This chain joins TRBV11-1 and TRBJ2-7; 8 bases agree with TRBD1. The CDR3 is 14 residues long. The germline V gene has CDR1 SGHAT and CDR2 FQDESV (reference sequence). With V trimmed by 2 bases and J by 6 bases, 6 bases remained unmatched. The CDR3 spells CASSLPGQGGEQYF. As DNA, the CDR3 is TGTGCCAGCAGCTTACCCGGACAGGGTGGCGAGCAGTACTTC.

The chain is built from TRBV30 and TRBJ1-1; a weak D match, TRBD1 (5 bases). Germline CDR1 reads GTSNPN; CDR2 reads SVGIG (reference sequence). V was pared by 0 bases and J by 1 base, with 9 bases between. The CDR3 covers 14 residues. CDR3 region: CAWSVKRGNTEAFF. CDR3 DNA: TGTGCCTGGAGTGTCAAAAGGGGGAACACTGAAGCTTTCTTT.

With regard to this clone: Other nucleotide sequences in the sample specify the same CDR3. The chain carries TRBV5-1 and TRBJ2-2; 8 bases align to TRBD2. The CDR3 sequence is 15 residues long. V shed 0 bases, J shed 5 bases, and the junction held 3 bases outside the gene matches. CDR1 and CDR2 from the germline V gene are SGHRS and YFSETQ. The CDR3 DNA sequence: TGCGCCAGCAGCTTGGCAGCGGGAGTTACCGGGGAGCTGTTTTTT. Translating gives CASSLAAGVTGELFF.

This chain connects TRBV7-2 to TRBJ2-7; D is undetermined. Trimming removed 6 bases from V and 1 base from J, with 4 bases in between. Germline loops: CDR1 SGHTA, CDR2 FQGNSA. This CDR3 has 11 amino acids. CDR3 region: CASRRSYEQYF. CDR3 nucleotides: TGTGCCAGCAGACGTTCCTACGAGCAGTACTTC.

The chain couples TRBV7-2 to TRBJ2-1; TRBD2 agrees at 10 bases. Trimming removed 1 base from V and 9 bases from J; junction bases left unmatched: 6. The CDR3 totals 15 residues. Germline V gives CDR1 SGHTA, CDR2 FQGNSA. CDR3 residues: CASSLVGTSVSEQFF. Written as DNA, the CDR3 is TGTGCCAGCAGCTTAGTCGGGACTAGCGTTTCTGAGCAGTTCTTC.

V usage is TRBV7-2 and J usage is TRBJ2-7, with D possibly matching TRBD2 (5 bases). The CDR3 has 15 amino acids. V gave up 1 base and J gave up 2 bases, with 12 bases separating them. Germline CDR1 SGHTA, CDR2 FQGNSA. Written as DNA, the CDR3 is TGTGCCAGCAGCTTAGACGTACGAGGGACCTACGAGCAGTACTTC. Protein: CASSLDVRGTYEQYF.

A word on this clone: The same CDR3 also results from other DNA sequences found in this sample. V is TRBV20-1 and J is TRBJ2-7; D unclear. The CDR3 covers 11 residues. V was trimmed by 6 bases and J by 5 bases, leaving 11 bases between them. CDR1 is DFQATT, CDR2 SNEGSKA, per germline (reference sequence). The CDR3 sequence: CSARTDHEQYF. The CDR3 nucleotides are TGCAGTGCACGAACAGACCACGAGCAGTACTTC.

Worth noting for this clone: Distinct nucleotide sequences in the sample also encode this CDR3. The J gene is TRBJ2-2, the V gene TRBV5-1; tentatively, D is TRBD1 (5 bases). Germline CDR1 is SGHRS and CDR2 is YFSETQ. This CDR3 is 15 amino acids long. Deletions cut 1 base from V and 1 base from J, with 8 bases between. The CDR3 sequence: CASSLLGQNTGELFF. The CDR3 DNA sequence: TGCGCCAGCAGCTTGTTGGGGCAGAACACCGGGGAGCTGTTTTTT.

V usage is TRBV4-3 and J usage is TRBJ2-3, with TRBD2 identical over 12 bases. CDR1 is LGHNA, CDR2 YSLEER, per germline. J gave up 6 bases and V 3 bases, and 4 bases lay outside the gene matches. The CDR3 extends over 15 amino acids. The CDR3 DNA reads TGCGCCAGCAGCCATCTAGCGGGAGGGCCCGATACGCAGTATTTT. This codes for CASSHLAGGPDTQYF.

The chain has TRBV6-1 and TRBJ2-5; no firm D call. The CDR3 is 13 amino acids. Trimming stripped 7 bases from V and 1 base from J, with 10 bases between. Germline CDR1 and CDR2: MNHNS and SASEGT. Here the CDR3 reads CASIKTSQETQYF. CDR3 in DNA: TGTGCCAGCATTAAGACATCCCAAGAGACCCAGTACTTC.

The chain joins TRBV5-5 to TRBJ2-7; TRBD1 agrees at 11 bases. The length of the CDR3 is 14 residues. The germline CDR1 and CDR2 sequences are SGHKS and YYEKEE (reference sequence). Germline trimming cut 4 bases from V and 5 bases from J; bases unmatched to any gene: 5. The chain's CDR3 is CASSPRTGGHEQYF. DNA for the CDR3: TGTGCCAGCAGCCCAAGGACAGGGGGCCACGAGCAGTACTTC.

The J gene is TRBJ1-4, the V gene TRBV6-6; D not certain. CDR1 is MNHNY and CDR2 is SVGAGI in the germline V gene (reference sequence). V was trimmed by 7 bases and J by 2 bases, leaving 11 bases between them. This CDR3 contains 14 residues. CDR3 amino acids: CASNLPGTNEKLFF. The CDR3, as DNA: TGTGCCAGCAATCTACCGGGGACTAATGAAAAACTGTTTTTT.

The CDR3 region is CASSAPTGQDNTDTQYF. The CDR3 nucleotides read TGTGCCAGCAGCGCCCCGACAGGACAAGATAACACAGATACGCAGTATTTT. The chain employs TRBV11-1 and TRBJ2-3; a possible D gene is TRBD1 (6 bases). The V gene's germline CDR1 is SGHAT and CDR2 FQDESV (reference sequence). The V end lost 5 bases, the J end lost 2 bases, and 20 bases lay between the germline ends. This CDR3 is built from 17 residues.